This T cell receptor (beta chain) originates from a study of blood T cell repertoires in COVID-19. Source study methods: Estimation of nucleated cell counts relied on the amplification of reference gene primers. Some clones are missing from TCRdb's copy, which holds only in-frame ones; the method was immunoSEQ multiplex PCR. V, J and clone size were drawn from that table, and D and trimming were deduced from the DNA. This table has approximately 480,000 clones, 87% appearing once. As to this clone: Other DNA sequences in this specimen translate into the identical CDR3.

Self-reported history from a screening survey and questionnaire set each donor's cohort. V was clipped by 3 bases and J by 2 bases; unmatched bases: 2. The germline V gene encodes CDR1 SQVTM and CDR2 ANQGSEA. The CDR3 spans 13 residues. The genes are TRBV29-1 and TRBJ1-1; the match to TRBD1 covers 8 bases. This sequence originates from a woman aged 18 to 35 who had recovered from COVID-19. The sequenced sample was PBMCs or T cells enriched from blood (not recorded which). The CDR3 nucleotides are TGCAGCGTTGACAGGGGGCTCAACACTGAAGCTTTCTTT. Encoded protein: CSVDRGLNTEAFF.